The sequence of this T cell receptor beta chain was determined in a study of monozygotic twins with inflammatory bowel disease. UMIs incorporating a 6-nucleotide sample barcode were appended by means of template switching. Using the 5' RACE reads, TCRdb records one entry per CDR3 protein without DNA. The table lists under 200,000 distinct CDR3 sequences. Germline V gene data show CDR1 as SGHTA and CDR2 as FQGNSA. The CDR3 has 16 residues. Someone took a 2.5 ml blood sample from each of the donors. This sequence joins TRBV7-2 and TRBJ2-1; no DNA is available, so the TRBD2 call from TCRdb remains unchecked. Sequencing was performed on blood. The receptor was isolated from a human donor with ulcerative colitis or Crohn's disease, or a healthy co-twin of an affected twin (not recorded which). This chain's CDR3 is CASSPRASLRDNEQFF. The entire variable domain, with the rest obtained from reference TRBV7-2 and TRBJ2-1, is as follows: GAGVSQSPSNKVTEKGKDVELRCDPISGHTALYWYRQSLGQGLEFLIYFQGNSAPDKSGLPSDRFSAERTGGSVSTLTIQRTQQEDSAVYLCASSPRASLRDNEQFFGPGTRLTVL.